The subject of this entry is one TCR beta chain. These data originate in a study of blood T cells in healthy people across ages. Then a second PCR, running roughly 6 to 12 cycles, was carried out with a sample-barcoded 5' primer and a J-beta primer mix. MiXCR, run by TCRdb on the 5' RACE reads, gives a single entry per CDR3 protein. Counted here are 870,000 or so distinct CDR3 sequences, more than 25% occurring once; the ten biggest clones make up 17%. The CDR3 consists of 13 residues. Looked up from germline, CDR1 is SQVTM and CDR2 is ANQGSEA. J gave up 4 bases and V 5 bases, and 5 bases lay outside the gene matches.

This chain joins TRBV29-1 and TRBJ2-7, with TRBD2 matching over 10 bases. This sequence originates from a woman aged 80 or over in good health. The specimen sequenced was blood. CDR3 sequence reads: CSVPSGRNYEQYF. The CDR3 DNA reads TGCAGCGTTCCTAGCGGGAGAAATTACGAGCAGTACTTC.